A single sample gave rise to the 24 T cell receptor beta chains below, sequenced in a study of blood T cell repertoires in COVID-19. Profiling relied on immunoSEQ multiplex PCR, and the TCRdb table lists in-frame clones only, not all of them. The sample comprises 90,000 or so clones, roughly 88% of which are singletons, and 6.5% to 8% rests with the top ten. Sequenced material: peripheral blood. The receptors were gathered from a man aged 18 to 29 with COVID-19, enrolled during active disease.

This chain's CDR3 is CASSHRTGDIYEQYF. In DNA form, the CDR3 reads TGCGCCAGCAGCCACCGGACAGGGGATATTTACGAGCAGTACTTC. The chain carries TRBV4-1 and TRBJ2-7; 9 bases map to TRBD1. Unmatched junction bases numbered 7, after V lost 3 bases and J lost 4 bases. Per the germline V gene, CDR1 is MGHRA and CDR2 is YSYEKL. This CDR3 is 15 amino acids long.

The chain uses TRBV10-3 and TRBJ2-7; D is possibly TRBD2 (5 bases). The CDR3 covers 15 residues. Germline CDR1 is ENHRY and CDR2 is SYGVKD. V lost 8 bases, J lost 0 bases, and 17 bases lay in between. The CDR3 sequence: CAIEYRVGSSYEQYF. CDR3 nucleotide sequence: TGTGCCATCGAGTATCGGGTTGGGAGCTCCTACGAGCAGTACTTC.

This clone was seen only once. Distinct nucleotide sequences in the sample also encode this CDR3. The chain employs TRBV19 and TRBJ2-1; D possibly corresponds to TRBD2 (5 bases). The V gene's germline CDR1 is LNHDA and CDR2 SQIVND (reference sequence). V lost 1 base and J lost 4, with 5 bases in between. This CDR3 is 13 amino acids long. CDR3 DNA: TGTGCCAGTAGTATAGGGAGGTACAATGAGCAGTTCTTC. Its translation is CASSIGRYNEQFF.

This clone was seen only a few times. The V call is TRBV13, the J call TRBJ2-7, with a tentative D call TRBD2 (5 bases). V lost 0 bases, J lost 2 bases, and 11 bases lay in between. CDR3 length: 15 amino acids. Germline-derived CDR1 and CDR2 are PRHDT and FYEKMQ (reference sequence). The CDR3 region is CASSLGGLATYEQYF. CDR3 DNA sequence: TGTGCCAGCAGCTTAGGTGGACTCGCAACCTACGAGCAGTACTTC.

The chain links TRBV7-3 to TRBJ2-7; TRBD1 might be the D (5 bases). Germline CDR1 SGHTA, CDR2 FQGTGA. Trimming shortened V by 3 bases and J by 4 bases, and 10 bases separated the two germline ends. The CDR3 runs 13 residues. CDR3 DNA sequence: TGTGCCAGCAGCTTTCTTCAGGGTTACGAGCAGTACTTC. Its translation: CASSFLQGYEQYF.

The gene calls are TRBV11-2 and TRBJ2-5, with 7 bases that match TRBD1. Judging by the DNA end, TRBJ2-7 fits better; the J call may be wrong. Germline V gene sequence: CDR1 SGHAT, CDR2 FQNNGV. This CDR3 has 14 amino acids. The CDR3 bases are TGTGCCAGCAGCTTAGGGCAGGGGGAATACGAGCAGTACTTC. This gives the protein CASSLGQGEYEQYF.

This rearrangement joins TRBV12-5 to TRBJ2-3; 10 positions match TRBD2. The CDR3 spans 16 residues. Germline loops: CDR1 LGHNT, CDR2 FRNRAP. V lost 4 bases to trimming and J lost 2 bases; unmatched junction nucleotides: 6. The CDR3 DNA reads TGTGCTAGTGGTTATCAGCGGGAGGGATTCACAGATACGCAGTATTTT. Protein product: CASGYQREGFTDTQYF. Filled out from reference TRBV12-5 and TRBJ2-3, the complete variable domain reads DARVTQTPRHKVTEMGQEVTMRCQPILGHNTVFWYRQTMMQGLELLAYFRNRAPLDDSGMPKDRFSAEMPDATLATLKIQPSEPRDSAVYFCASGYQREGFTDTQYFGPGTRLTVL.

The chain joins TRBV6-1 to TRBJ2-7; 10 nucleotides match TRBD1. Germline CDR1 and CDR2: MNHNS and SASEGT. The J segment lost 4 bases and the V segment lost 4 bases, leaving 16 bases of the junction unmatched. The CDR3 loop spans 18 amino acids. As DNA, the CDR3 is TGTGCCAGCAGTGCAGAACTCTGGACAGGGGGACTCTCTTACGAGCAGTACTTC. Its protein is CASSAELWTGGLSYEQYF.

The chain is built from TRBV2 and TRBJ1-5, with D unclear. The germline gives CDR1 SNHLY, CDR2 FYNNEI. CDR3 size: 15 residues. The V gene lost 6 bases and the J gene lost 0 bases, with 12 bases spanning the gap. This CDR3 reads CASRETPISNQPQHF. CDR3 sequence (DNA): TGTGCCAGCAGAGAAACTCCGATTAGCAATCAGCCCCAGCATTTT.

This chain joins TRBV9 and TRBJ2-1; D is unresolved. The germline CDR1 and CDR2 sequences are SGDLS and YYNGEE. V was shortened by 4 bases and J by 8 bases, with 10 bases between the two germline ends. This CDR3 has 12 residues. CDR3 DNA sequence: TGTGCCAGCAGCTTTATGGCGGATGAGCAGTTCTTC. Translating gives CASSFMADEQFF.

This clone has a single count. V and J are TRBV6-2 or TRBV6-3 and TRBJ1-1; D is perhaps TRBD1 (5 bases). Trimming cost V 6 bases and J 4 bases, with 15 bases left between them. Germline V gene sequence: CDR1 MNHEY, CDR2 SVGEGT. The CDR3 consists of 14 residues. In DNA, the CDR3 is TGTGCCAGCAGCTTAGGGGTTTTTGCCACTGAAGCTTTCTTT. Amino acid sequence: CASSLGVFATEAFF.

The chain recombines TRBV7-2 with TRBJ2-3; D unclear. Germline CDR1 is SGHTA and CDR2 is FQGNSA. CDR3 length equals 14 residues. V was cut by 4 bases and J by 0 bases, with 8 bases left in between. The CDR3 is CASSSTLSTDTQYF. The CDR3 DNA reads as TGTGCCAGCAGCTCGACACTTAGCACAGATACGCAGTATTTT.

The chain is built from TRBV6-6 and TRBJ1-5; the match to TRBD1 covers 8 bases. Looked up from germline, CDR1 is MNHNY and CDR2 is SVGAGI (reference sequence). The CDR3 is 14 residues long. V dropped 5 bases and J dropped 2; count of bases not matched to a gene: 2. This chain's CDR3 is CASSLGQGNQPQHF. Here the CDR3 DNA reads TGTGCCAGCAGTCTGGGACAGGGCAATCAGCCCCAGCATTTT.

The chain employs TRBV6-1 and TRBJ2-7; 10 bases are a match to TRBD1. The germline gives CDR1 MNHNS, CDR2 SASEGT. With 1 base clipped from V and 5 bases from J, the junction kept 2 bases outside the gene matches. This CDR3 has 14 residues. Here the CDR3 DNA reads TGTGCCAGCAGTGAAGGTGGGACAGGGGACGAGCAGTACTTC. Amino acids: CASSEGGTGDEQYF.

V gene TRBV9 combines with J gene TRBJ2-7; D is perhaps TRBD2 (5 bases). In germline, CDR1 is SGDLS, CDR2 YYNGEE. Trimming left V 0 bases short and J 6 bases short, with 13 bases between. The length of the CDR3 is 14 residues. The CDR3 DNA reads TGTGCCAGCAGCGTAGAAATCCGGGGTTCCGAGCAGTACTTC. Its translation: CASSVEIRGSEQYF.

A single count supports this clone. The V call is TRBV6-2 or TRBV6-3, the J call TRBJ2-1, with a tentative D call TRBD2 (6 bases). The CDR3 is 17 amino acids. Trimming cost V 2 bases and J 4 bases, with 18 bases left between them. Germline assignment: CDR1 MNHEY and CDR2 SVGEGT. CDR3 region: CASSYRRGTGDYNEQFF. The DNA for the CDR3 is TGTGCCAGCAGTTACCGCCGTGGGACGGGGGATTACAATGAGCAGTTCTTC.

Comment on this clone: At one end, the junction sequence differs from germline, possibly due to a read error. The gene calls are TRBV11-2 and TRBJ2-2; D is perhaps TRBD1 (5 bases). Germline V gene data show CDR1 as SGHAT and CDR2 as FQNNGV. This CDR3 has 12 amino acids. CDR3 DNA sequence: TGTGCCAGCAGCTTAGGATTGCCAGGGAAAATTTTT. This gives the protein CASSLGLPGKIF.

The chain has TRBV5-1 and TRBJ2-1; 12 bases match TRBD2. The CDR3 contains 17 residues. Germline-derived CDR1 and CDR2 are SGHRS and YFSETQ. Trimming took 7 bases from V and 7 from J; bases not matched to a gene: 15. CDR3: CASHLAPTGTSGNEQFF. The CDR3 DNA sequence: TGCGCCAGCCATCTTGCGCCAACCGGGACTAGCGGGAATGAGCAGTTCTTC. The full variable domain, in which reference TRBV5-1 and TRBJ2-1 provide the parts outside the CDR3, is KAGVTQTPRYLIKTRGQQVTLSCSPISGHRSVSWYQQTPGQGLQFLFEYFSETQRNKGNFPGRFSGRQFSNSRSEMNVSTLELGDSALYLCASHLAPTGTSGNEQFFGPGTRLTVL.

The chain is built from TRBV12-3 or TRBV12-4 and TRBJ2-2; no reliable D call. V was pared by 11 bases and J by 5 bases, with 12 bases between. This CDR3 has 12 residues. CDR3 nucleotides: TGTGCCGGAGCTGTGAAGACCGGGGAGCTGTTTTTT. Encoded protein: CAGAVKTGELFF.

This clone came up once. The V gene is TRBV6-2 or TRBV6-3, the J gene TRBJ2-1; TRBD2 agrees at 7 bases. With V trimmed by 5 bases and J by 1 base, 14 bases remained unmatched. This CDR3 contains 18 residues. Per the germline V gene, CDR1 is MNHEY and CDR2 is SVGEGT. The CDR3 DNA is TGTGCCAGCAGTCCCGGGAGCCCTCTAGCGGCATCCTACAATGAGCAGTTCTTC. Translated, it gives CASSPGSPLAASYNEQFF.

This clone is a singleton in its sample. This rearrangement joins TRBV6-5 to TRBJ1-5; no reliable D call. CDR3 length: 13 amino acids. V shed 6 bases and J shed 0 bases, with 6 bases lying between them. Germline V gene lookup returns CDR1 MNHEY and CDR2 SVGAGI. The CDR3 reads CASSRFSNQPQHF. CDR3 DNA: TGTGCCAGCAGCAGATTTAGCAATCAGCCCCAGCATTTT.

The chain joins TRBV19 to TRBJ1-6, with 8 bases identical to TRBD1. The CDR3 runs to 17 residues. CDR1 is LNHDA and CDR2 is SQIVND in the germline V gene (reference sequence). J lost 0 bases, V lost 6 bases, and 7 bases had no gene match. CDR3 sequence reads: CASSRGQGSSYNSPLHF. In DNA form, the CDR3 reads TGTGCCAGTAGCCGTGGACAGGGCAGCTCCTATAATTCACCCCTCCACTTT. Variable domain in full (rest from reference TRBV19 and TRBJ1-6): DGGITQSPKYLFRKEGQNVTLSCEQNLNHDAMYWYRQDPGQGLRLIYYSQIVNDFQKGDIAEGYSVSREKKESFPLTVTSAQKNPTAFYLCASSRGQGSSYNSPLHFGNGTRLTVT.

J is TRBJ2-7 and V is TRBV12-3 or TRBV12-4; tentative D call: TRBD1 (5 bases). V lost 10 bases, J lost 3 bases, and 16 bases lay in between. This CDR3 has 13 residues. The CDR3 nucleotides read TGTGCCATCCTGGACACCAGGGACTACGAGCAGTACTTC. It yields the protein CAILDTRDYEQYF.

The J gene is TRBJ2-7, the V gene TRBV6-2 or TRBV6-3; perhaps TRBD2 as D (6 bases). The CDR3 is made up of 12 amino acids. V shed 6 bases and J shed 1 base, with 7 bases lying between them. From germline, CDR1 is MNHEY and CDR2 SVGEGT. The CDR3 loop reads CASSGTSYEQYF. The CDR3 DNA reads TGTGCCAGCAGCGGGACTTCCTACGAGCAGTACTTC.